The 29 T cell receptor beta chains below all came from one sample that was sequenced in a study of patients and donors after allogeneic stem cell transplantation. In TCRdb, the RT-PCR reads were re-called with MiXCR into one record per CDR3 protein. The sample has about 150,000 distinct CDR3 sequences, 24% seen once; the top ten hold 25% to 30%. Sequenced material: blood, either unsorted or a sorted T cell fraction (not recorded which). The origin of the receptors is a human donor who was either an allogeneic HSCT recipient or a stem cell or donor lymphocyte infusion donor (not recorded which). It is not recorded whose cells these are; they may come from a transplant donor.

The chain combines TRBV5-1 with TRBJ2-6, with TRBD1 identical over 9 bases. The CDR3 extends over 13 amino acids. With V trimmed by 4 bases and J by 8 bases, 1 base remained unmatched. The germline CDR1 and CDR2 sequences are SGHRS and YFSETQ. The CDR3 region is CASSGTGTNVLTF. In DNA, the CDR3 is TGCGCCAGCAGCGGGACAGGGACCAACGTCCTGACTTTC.

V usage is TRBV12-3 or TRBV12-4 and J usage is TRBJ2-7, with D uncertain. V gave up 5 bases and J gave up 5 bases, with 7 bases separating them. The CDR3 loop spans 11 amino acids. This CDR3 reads CASSIRNEQYF. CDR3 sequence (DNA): TGTGCCAGCAGTATCAGGAACGAGCAGTACTTC.

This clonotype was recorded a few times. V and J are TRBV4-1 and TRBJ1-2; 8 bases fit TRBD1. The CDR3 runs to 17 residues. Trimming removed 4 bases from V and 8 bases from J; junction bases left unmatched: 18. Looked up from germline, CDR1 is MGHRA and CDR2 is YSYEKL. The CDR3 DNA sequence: TGCGCCAGCAGCCCGGACAGGGTGATGGGCCTGGATGCGGGCTACACCTTC. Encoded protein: CASSPDRVMGLDAGYTF.

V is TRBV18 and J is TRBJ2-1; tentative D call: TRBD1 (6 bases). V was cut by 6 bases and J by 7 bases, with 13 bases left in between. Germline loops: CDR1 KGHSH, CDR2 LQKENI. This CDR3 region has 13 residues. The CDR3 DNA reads TGTGCCAGCTCGAAAAAAGGGGGTAATGAGCAGTTCTTC. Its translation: CASSKKGGNEQFF.

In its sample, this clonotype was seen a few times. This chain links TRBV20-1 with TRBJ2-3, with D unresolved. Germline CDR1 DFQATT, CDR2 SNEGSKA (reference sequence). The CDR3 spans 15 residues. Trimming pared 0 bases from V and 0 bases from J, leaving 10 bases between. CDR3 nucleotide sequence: TGCAGTGCTAGAGAGGTGGCGCCTAGCACAGATACGCAGTATTTT. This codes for CSAREVAPSTDTQYF.

The CDR3 sequence: CASSSKGQDEAFF. The CDR3 DNA is TGTGCCAGCAGTTCCAAGGGCCAGGATGAAGCTTTCTTT. The chain combines TRBV12-3 or TRBV12-4 with TRBJ1-1, with D unclear. There are 13 residues in the CDR3. V dropped 4 bases and J dropped 7 bases, with 13 bases sitting between them.

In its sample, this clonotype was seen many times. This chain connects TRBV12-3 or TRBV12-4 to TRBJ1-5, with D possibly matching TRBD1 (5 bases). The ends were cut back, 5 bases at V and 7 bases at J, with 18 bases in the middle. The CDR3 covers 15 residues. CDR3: CASSRDGVKGQPQHF. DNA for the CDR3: TGTGCCAGCAGTCGGGACGGTGTGAAAGGACAGCCCCAGCATTTT.

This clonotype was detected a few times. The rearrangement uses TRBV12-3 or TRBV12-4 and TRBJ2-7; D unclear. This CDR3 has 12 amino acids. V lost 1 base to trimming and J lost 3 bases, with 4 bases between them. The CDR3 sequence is CASSLDRYEQYF. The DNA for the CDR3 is TGTGCCAGCAGTTTAGACCGCTACGAGCAGTACTTC.

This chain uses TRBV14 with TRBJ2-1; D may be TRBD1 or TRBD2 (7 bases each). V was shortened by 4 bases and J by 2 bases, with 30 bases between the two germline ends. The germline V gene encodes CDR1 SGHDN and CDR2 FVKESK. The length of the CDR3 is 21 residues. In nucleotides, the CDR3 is TGTGCCAGCAGCCCGACAGGGATCTCCCTGTTTGAGGCGGGAGCCTACAATGAGCAGTTCTTC. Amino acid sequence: CASSPTGISLFEAGAYNEQFF. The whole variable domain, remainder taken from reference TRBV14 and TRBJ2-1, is EAGVTQFPSHSVIEKGQTVTLRCDPISGHDNLYWYRRVMGKEIKFLLHFVKESKQDESGMPNNRFLAERTGGTYSTLKVQPAELEDSGVYFCASSPTGISLFEAGAYNEQFFGPGTRLTVL.

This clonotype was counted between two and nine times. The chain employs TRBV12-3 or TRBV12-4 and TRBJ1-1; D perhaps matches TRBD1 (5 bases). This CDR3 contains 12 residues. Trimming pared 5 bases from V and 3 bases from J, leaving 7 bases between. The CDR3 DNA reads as TGTGCCAGCAGTCGGACATACACTGAAGCTTTCTTT. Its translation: CASSRTYTEAFF.

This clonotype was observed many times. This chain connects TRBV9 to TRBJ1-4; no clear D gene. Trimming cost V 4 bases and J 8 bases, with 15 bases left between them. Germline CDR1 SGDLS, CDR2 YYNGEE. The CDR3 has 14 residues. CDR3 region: CASSSRGPYEKLFF. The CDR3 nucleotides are TGTGCCAGCAGCTCCCGGGGTCCATACGAAAAACTGTTTTTT.

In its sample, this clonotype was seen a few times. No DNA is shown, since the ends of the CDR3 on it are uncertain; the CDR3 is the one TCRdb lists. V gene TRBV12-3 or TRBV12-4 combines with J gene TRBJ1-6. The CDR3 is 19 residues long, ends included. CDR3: CASSVPAGPDIPYNSPLHF.

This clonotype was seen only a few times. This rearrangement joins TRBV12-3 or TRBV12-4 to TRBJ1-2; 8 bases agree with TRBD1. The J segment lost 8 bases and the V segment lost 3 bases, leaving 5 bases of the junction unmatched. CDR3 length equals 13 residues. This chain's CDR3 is CASSFGQGGGYTF. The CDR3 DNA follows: TGTGCCAGCAGTTTCGGACAGGGAGGCGGCTACACCTTC.

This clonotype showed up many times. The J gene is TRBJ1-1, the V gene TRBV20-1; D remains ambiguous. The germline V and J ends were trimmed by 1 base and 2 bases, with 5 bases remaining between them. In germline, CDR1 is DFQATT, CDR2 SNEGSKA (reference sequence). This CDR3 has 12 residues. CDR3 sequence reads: CSARVSNTEAFF. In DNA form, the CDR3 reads TGCAGTGCTAGAGTTTCTAACACTGAAGCTTTCTTT.

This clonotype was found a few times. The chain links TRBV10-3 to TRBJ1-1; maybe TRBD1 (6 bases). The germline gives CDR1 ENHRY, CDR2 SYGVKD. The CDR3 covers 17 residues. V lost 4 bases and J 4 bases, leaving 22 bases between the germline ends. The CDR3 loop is CAISATSEIQGGTEAFF. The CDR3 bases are TGTGCCATCAGTGCAACATCGGAAATACAAGGGGGCACTGAAGCTTTCTTT.

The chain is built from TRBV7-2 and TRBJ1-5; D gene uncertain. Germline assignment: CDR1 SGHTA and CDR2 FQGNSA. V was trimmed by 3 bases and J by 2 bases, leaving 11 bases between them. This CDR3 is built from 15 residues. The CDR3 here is CASSFQVAGNQPQHF. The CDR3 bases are TGTGCCAGCAGCTTTCAGGTGGCAGGCAATCAGCCCCAGCATTTT.

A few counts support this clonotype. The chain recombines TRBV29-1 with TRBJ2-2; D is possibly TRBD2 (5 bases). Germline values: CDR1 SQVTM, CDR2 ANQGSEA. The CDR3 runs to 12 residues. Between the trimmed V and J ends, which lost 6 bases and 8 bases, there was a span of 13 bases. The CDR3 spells CSVHSGSGELFF. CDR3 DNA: TGCAGCGTCCATTCGGGGTCAGGGGAGCTGTTTTTT.

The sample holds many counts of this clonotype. CDR3 DNA sequence: TGCGCCAGCAGCCAATTGAAGCTAGTCTATGGCTACACCTTC. It encodes CASSQLKLVYGYTF. The rearrangement joins TRBV4-1 to TRBJ1-2; no definite D call. V was trimmed by 2 bases and J by 4 bases, leaving 11 bases between them. Per the germline V gene, CDR1 is MGHRA and CDR2 is YSYEKL. The CDR3 is 14 amino acids.

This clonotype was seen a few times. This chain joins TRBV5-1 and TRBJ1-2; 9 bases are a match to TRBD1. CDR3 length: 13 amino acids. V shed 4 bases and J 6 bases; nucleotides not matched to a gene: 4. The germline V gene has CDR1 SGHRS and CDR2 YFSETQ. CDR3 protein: CASSPWTGDGYTF. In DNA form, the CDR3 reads TGCGCCAGCAGCCCCTGGACAGGGGATGGCTACACCTTC.

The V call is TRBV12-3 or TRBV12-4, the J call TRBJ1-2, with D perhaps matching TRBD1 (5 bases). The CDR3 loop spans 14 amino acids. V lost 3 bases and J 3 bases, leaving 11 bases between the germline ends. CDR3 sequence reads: CASSFFPRDYGYTF. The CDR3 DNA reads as TGTGCCAGCAGTTTTTTCCCCAGGGACTATGGCTACACCTTC.

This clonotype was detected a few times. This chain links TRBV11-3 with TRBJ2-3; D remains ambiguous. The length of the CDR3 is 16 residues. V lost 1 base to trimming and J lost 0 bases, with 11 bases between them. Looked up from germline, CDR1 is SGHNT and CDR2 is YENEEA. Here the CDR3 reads CASSLAYGSSTDTQYF. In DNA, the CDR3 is TGTGCCAGCAGCTTAGCGTATGGCAGCAGCACAGATACGCAGTATTTT. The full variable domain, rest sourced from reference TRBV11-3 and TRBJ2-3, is EAGVVQSPRYKIIEKKQPVAFWCNPISGHNTLYWYLQNLGQGPELLIRYENEEAVDDSQLPKDRFSAERLKGVDSTLKIQPAELGDSAVYLCASSLAYGSSTDTQYFGPGTRLTVL.

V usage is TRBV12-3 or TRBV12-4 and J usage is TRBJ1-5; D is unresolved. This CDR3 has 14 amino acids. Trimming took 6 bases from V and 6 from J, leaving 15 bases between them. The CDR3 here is CASSPVLGGQPQHF. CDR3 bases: TGTGCCAGCAGCCCAGTTCTCGGAGGTCAGCCCCAGCATTTT.

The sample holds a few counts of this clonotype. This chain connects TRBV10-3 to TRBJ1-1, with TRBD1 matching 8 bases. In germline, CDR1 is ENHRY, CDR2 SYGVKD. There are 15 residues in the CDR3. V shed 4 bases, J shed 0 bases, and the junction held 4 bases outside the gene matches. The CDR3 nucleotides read TGTGCCATCAGTGTAGACAGGGGCATGAACACTGAAGCTTTCTTT. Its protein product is CAISVDRGMNTEAFF.

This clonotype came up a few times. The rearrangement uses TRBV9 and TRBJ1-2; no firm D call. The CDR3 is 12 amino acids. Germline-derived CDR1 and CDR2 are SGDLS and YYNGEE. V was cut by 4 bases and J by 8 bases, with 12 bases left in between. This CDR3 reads CASSPGMGGYTF. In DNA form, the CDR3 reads TGTGCCAGCAGCCCCGGGATGGGCGGCTACACCTTC.

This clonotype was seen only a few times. The CDR3 sequence: CATSRTPESSEKLFF. The CDR3 DNA follows: TGTGCCACCAGCAGGACACCAGAAAGCAGTGAAAAACTGTTTTTT. The J gene is TRBJ1-4, the V gene TRBV15; no clear D gene. The length of the CDR3 is 15 residues. CDR1 and CDR2 (germline): LNHNV, YYDKDF (reference sequence). Trimming stripped 3 bases from V and 7 bases from J, with 15 bases between.

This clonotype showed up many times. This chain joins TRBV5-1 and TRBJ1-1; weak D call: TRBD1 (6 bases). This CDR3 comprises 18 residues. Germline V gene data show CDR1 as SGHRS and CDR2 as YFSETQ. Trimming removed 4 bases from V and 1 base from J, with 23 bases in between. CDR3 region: CASSLTLSGDTGNTEAFF. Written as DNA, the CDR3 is TGCGCCAGCAGCCTAACGCTTAGCGGGGACACGGGGAACACTGAAGCTTTCTTT.

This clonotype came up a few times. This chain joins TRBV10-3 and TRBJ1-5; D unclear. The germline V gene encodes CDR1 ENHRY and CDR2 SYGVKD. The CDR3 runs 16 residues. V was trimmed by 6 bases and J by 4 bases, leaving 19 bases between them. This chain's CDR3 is CAISSGSALTNQPQHF. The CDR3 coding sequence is TGTGCCATCAGCTCTGGTTCAGCACTGACTAATCAGCCCCAGCATTTT.

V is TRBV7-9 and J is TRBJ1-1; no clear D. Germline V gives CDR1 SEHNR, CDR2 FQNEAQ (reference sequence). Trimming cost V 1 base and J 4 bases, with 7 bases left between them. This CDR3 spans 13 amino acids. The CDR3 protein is CASSLGGITEAFF. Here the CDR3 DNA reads TGTGCCAGCAGCTTAGGAGGCATCACTGAAGCTTTCTTT. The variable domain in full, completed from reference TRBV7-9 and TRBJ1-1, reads DTGVSQNPRHKITKRGQNVTFRCDPISEHNRLYWYRQTLGQGPEFLTYFQNEAQLEKSRLLSDRFSAERPKGSFSTLEIQRTEQGDSAMYLCASSLGGITEAFFGQGTRLTVV.

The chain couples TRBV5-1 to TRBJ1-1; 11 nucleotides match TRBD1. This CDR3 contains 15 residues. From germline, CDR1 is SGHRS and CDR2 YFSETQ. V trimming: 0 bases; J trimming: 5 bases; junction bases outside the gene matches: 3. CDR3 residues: CASSLGTGGETEAFF. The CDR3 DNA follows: TGCGCCAGCAGCTTGGGGACAGGGGGCGAGACTGAAGCTTTCTTT.